Below are 16 T cell receptor beta chains sequenced from a single sample in a study of blood T cells in healthy people across ages. Through a sample-barcoded 5' primer and a J-beta primer mix, a second PCR was run for roughly 7 to 11 cycles. Via MiXCR, TCRdb re-called the 5' RACE reads, giving one row per CDR3 protein. In the table there are around 1,000,000 distinct CDR3 sequences, under 30% of which are singletons. The sample was also reused in another study, on T cells of mothers and their children.

The sequenced sample consisted of blood. The receptor source for this set is a girl under 10 years old in good health.

The chain combines TRBV9 with TRBJ2-3, with 13 positions matching TRBD2. From germline, CDR1 is SGDLS and CDR2 YYNGEE. V dropped 4 bases and J dropped 0; count of bases not matched to a gene: 11. This CDR3 contains 19 residues. The CDR3 loop reads CASSTTSGGTLSSTDTQYF. CDR3 coding DNA: TGTGCCAGCAGCACGACTAGCGGGGGGACTCTCTCTAGCACAGATACGCAGTATTTT.

Only a few counts were recorded for this clonotype. The genes are TRBV12-3 or TRBV12-4 and TRBJ1-3; D is perhaps TRBD1 (6 bases). Trimming stripped 6 bases from V and 2 bases from J, with 11 bases between. The CDR3 has 14 residues. The CDR3 DNA sequence: TGTGCCAGCAGGCTTCAGGGGCCTGGAAACACCATATATTTT. This sequence encodes CASRLQGPGNTIYF.

This clonotype was seen only a few times. The V and J genes are TRBV20-1 and TRBJ2-7; TRBD2 aligns across 11 bases. The germline gives CDR1 DFQATT, CDR2 SNEGSKA (reference sequence). This CDR3 has 17 residues. J gave up 4 bases and V 0 bases, and 11 bases lay outside the gene matches. The CDR3 DNA is TGCAGTGCTAGAGATCCTACTACTAGCGGGGGAAAATACGAGCAGTACTTC. This codes for CSARDPTTSGGKYEQYF.

This sequence joins TRBV28 and TRBJ2-1; 15 bases map to TRBD2. V shed 2 bases, J shed 3 bases, and the junction held 8 bases outside the gene matches. Germline loops: CDR1 MDHEN, CDR2 SYDVKM. The CDR3 has 19 residues. CDR3 sequence: CASSLTGTSGGPGYNEQFF. CDR3 in DNA: TGTGCCAGCAGTTTAACCGGGACTAGCGGGGGGCCGGGCTACAATGAGCAGTTCTTC.

The CDR3 DNA sequence: TGTGCCACCAGTGATTCAGTCGGTTTTAGCAATCAGCCCCAGCATTTT. It codes for CATSDSVGFSNQPQHF. The chain carries TRBV24-1 and TRBJ1-5, with D hard to call. The length of the CDR3 is 16 residues. Germline V gene data show CDR1 as KGHDR and CDR2 as SFDVKD. The germline V and J ends were trimmed by 2 bases and 0 bases, with 10 bases remaining between them.

This sequence joins TRBV5-6 and TRBJ2-3; either TRBD1 or TRBD2 may fit D (6 bases each). V lost 5 bases, J lost 5 bases, and 21 bases lay in between. The CDR3 has 16 residues. Germline CDR1 SGHDT, CDR2 YYEEEE. This CDR3 reads CASRRIGGFDGDTQYF. Here the CDR3 DNA reads TGTGCCAGCAGGCGCATCGGGGGCTTTGACGGAGATACGCAGTATTTT.

Points on this clonotype: At one boundary the junction diverges from the germline segment, which might be a read error. The genes are TRBV11-2 and TRBJ2-5, with a tentative D call TRBD2 (6 bases). Per germline, CDR1 SGHAT and CDR2 FQNNGV. The CDR3 has 16 amino acids. CDR3 sequence: CACSLVARGAGRTQYF. The CDR3, as DNA: TGTGCCTGCAGCTTAGTCGCCCGGGGCGCGGGGAGAACCCAGTACTTC.

V and J are TRBV20-1 and TRBJ2-5; TRBD2 aligns across 14 bases. TRBJ2-7 explains the end of the DNA better; the J call may be wrong. The germline V gene has CDR1 DFQATT and CDR2 SNEGSKA (reference sequence). CDR3 length: 18 residues. The CDR3: CSARTQKPGTSGRIEQYF. In DNA form, the CDR3 reads TGCAGTGCTAGAACCCAAAAACCCGGGACTAGCGGGAGAATCGAGCAGTACTTC.

This chain links TRBV28 with TRBJ2-3; TRBD2 matches at 13 bases. Germline lookup yields CDR1 MDHEN and CDR2 SYDVKM. The CDR3 length is 19 residues. V was pared by 5 bases and J by 2 bases, with 13 bases of the junction left unmatched. CDR3 residues: CASSAGLAGENGDTDTQYF. CDR3 nucleotides: TGTGCCAGCAGTGCCGGACTAGCGGGAGAAAATGGGGACACAGATACGCAGTATTTT.

The chain is built from TRBV20-1 and TRBJ2-5; 10 bases are shared with TRBD2. Trimming cost V 6 bases and J 11 bases; bases outside gene matches: 12. The germline V gene has CDR1 DFQATT and CDR2 SNEGSKA (reference sequence). The CDR3 has 13 amino acids. This CDR3 reads CSAASGRAREQYF. CDR3 in DNA: TGCAGTGCCGCAAGCGGGAGGGCCCGGGAGCAGTACTTC.

The chain couples TRBV4-1 to TRBJ2-5; 9 nucleotides line up with TRBD2. The CDR3 has 15 amino acids. V shed 1 base, J shed 11 bases, and the junction held 11 bases outside the gene matches. Germline lookup yields CDR1 MGHRA and CDR2 YSYEKL. CDR3 region: CASSQGAGGPREQYF. Written as DNA, the CDR3 is TGCGCCAGCAGCCAAGGGGCGGGAGGGCCACGGGAGCAGTACTTC.

The chain is built from TRBV7-9 and TRBJ2-1; maybe TRBD1 (6 bases). CDR3 length: 15 residues. V was trimmed by 5 bases and J by 3 bases, leaving 14 bases between them. CDR1 and CDR2 (germline): SEHNR, FQNEAQ (reference sequence). CDR3 in amino acids: CASSRVKQGYNEQFF. The CDR3 bases are TGTGCCAGCAGCCGGGTAAAACAGGGCTACAATGAGCAGTTCTTC.

The CDR3 protein is CSVARQEGGYTF. The CDR3 coding sequence is TGCAGCGTCGCTCGACAGGAGGGAGGCTACACCTTC. V and J are TRBV29-1 and TRBJ1-2, with D perhaps matching TRBD1 (6 bases). V gave up 6 bases and J gave up 8 bases, with 16 bases separating them. The germline V gene has CDR1 SQVTM and CDR2 ANQGSEA. CDR3 size: 12 residues.

CDR3 protein: CASSPGWPLHF. The CDR3 region has the DNA TGTGCCAGCAGCCCCGGCTGGCCCCTCCACTTT. The chain employs TRBV14 and TRBJ1-6; D is unresolved. CDR3 length equals 11 residues. V was shortened by 4 bases and J by 13 bases, with 8 bases between the two germline ends. Germline-derived CDR1 and CDR2 are SGHDN and FVKESK.

This clonotype has only a few counts. The V gene is TRBV20-1, the J gene TRBJ2-7; 12 positions agree with TRBD1. The CDR3 has 17 residues. Trimming at V came to 1 base and at J to 1 base, leaving 8 bases not matched to a gene. CDR1 and CDR2 (germline): DFQATT, SNEGSKA (reference sequence). The CDR3 reads CSARGPPGQGASYEQYF. Written as DNA, the CDR3 is TGCAGTGCTAGAGGCCCCCCGGGACAGGGGGCTTCCTACGAGCAGTACTTC.

V is TRBV9 and J is TRBJ1-1; a weak D match, TRBD1 (5 bases). The CDR3 is 14 residues long. Germline V gene sequence: CDR1 SGDLS, CDR2 YYNGEE. Trimming left V 5 bases short and J 1 base short, with 12 bases between. Here the CDR3 DNA reads TGTGCCAGCAGGACAATCGGGGCGAACACTGAAGCTTTCTTT. This encodes CASRTIGANTEAFF.